The sample holds many counts of the clone carrying this T cell receptor beta chain. What it binds is unknown. The record originates from a study of T cells in Graves' hyperthyroidism and ophthalmopathy. At the level of the study: Peripheral blood was drawn at first diagnosis, prior to all treatment. General study findings and limits: In blood, most of the thyroid clonotypes expanded above 0.001 were also present.

Thyroid ultrasound and orbital computed tomography, with clinical symptoms and serum thyroxine and TRAb, informed diagnoses. Trimming took 5 bases from V and 0 from J; bases not matched to a gene: 11. The CDR3 contains 19 residues. Germline assignment: CDR1 ENHRY and CDR2 SYGVKD. Researchers amplified the TCR beta CDR3 regions from RNA transcripts. The TCR CDR3 first-round RT-PCR relied on the HTBI primer set. TCRdb passed the multiplex PCR reads through MiXCR, listing each CDR3 protein once. The sample holds 250,000 to 400,000 distinct CDR3 sequences, roughly 15% seen once. The specimen sequenced was blood. This receptor was identified in a woman in her forties with Graves' ophthalmopathy. V gene TRBV10-3 combines with J gene TRBJ2-6, with 9 nucleotides matching TRBD2. The CDR3 nucleotides are TGTGCCATCAGTTACACGCGGGGGGGCCTCAGCTCTGGGGCCAACGTCCTGACTTTC. This codes for CAISYTRGGLSSGANVLTF.